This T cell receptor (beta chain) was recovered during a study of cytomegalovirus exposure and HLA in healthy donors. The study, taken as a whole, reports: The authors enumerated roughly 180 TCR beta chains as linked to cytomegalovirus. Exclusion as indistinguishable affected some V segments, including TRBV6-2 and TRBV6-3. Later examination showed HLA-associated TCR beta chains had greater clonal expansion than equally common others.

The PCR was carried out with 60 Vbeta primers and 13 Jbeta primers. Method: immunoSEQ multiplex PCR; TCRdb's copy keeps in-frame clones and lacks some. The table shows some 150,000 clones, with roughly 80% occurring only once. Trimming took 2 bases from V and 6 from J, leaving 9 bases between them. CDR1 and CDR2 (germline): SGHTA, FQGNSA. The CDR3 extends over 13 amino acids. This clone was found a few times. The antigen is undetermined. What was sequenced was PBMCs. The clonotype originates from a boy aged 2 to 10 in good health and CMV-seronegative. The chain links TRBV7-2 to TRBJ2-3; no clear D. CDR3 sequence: CASSLQDLDTQYF. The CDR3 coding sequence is TGTGCCAGCAGCTTACAGGATCTGGATACGCAGTATTTT.